This T cell receptor (beta chain) appears in the sequencing data of a study of T cells of healthy individuals. This clonotype was recorded at least ten times. From the 5' RACE reads, TCRdb called clonotypes with MiXCR, one entry per CDR3 protein. Among 100,000 or so distinct CDR3 sequences listed, roughly 15% were seen once. The CDR3 runs to 16 residues. The V end lost 0 bases, the J end lost 0 bases, and 12 bases lay between the germline ends. Germline loops: CDR1 SGDLS, CDR2 YYNGEE. The clonotype comes from a human donor in good health. This chain joins TRBV9 and TRBJ1-1; D not certain. CDR3 loop: CASSVGKGPMNTEAFF. The CDR3 nucleotides read TGTGCCAGCAGCGTAGGAAAGGGCCCTATGAACACTGAAGCTTTCTTT.